The rows below give T cell receptor beta chains drawn from one sample of a study of blood T cell repertoires in COVID-19. Clones were sequenced by immunoSEQ multiplex PCR, and TCRdb holds only the in-frame ones, with some missing. Here the sample spans around 200,000 clones, nearly 85% being singletons. Sequenced sample: peripheral blood. All receptors come from a woman in her 30s with COVID-19, enrolled during active disease. Both conserved end residues are part of each CDR3. A D gene is named only where the DNA matches it firmly. Not all rows give a size; the values are once, few, many and, for expanded clones, a class.

v_gene: TRBV30
d_gene: TRBD1
abundance: few
j_gene: TRBJ1-2
CDR3nt: TGTGCCTGGAGTCCTCCCGGACAGGGTAACTATGGCTACACCTTC
CDR3aa: CAWSPPGQGNYGYTF

v_gene: TRBV6-6
d_gene: TRBD2
abundance: -
j_gene: TRBJ2-7
CDR3nt: TGTGCCAGCACCCGATCCACTAGCGACTCCTACGAGCAGTACTTC
CDR3aa: CASTRSTSDSYEQYF

v_gene: TRBV7-2
d_gene: -
abundance: once
j_gene: TRBJ1-6
CDR3nt: TGTGCCAGCAGTTTAACCGGGAACCCCCATAATTCACCCCTCCACTTT
CDR3aa: CASSLTGNPHNSPLHF

v_gene: TRBV7-2
d_gene: TRBD1
abundance: -
j_gene: TRBJ1-1
CDR3nt: TGTGCCAGCAGCACACAGACAGGGCGCACTGAAGCTTTCTTT
CDR3aa: CASSTQTGRTEAFF

v_gene: TRBV19
d_gene: -
abundance: -
j_gene: TRBJ2-1
CDR3nt: TGTGCCAGTAGTATAGTTCAGGACTATGAGCAGTTCTTC
CDR3aa: CASSIVQDYEQFF

v_gene: TRBV7-2
d_gene: TRBD1
abundance: -
j_gene: TRBJ1-2
CDR3nt: TGTGCCAGCAGTCTCAAAGGACAGGGATCTTTTGACTATGGCTACACCTTC
CDR3aa: CASSLKGQGSFDYGYTF

v_gene: TRBV7-2
d_gene: TRBD2
abundance: -
j_gene: TRBJ2-7
CDR3nt: TGTGCCAGCAGCTTAGACTGGGCGGGAGTACCCTACGAGCAGTACTTC
CDR3aa: CASSLDWAGVPYEQYF

v_gene: TRBV10-3
d_gene: TRBD2
abundance: once
j_gene: TRBJ2-1
CDR3nt: TGTGCCGTCCTAGCGGGGAGCTCCTACAATGAGCAGTTCTTC
CDR3aa: CAVLAGSSYNEQFF

v_gene: TRBV19
d_gene: TRBD1
abundance: -
j_gene: TRBJ1-3
CDR3nt: TGTGCCAGTCGAACAGGGGGCGCCGGGAACACCATATATTTT
CDR3aa: CASRTGGAGNTIYF

v_gene: TRBV27
d_gene: TRBD2
abundance: -
j_gene: TRBJ2-5
CDR3nt: TGTGCCAGCAGTTTGGAAGGGACACGGGGGGGAAAAGTAGAGACCCAGTACTTC
CDR3aa: CASSLEGTRGGKVETQYF

v_gene: TRBV10-3
d_gene: TRBD1
abundance: -
j_gene: TRBJ1-6
CDR3nt: TGTGCCATCAGTGAGTCCCGGGACAGAGAACCCCTCCACTTT
CDR3aa: CAISESRDREPLHF

v_gene: TRBV2
d_gene: -
abundance: -
j_gene: TRBJ1-1
CDR3nt: TGTGCCAGCAGTGAAGCGTGGCAGGGTAACACTGAAGCTTTCTTT
CDR3aa: CASSEAWQGNTEAFF

v_gene: TRBV6-5
d_gene: TRBD2
abundance: -
j_gene: TRBJ2-3
CDR3nt: TGTGCCAGCAGCCGAAGCGGGGGTGACACGCAGTATTTT
CDR3aa: CASSRSGGDTQYF

v_gene: TRBV7-9
d_gene: -
abundance: -
j_gene: TRBJ2-7
CDR3nt: TGTGCCAGCAGCTGGACTCTTTACGAGCAGTACTTC
CDR3aa: CASSWTLYEQYF

v_gene: TRBV5-1
d_gene: -
abundance: -
j_gene: TRBJ2-1
CDR3nt: TGCGCCAGCAGCTTGGGGCCTAGCGAGGGTGATGAGCAGTTCTTC
CDR3aa: CASSLGPSEGDEQFF

v_gene: TRBV13
d_gene: TRBD2
abundance: -
j_gene: TRBJ2-7
CDR3nt: TGTGCCAGCAGCCCCCCTGCGGGGGAAGAGCAGTACTTC
CDR3aa: CASSPPAGEEQYF

v_gene: TRBV28
d_gene: -
abundance: -
j_gene: TRBJ2-6
CDR3nt: TGTGCCAGCAGTTTATCGGGTTTACCCTTCTTCCTGACTTTC
CDR3aa: CASSLSGLPFFLTF

v_gene: TRBV7-9
d_gene: -
abundance: -
j_gene: TRBJ2-5
CDR3nt: TGTGCCAGCAGCTTACGAGGGTTGGAGACCCAGTACTTC
CDR3aa: CASSLRGLETQYF

v_gene: TRBV19
d_gene: -
abundance: -
j_gene: TRBJ1-2
CDR3nt: TGTGCCAGTAGTATAGAGAAAGGCGGCAGGGACTATGGCTACACCTTC
CDR3aa: CASSIEKGGRDYGYTF

v_gene: TRBV5-1
d_gene: TRBD1
abundance: -
j_gene: TRBJ2-5
CDR3nt: TGCGCCAGCAGCCCGACAGGGAACCAAGAGACCCAGTACTTC
CDR3aa: CASSPTGNQETQYF

v_gene: TRBV14
d_gene: -
abundance: -
j_gene: TRBJ1-2
CDR3nt: TGTGCCAGCAGCCCGACGGGAAACTATGGCTACACCTTC
CDR3aa: CASSPTGNYGYTF

v_gene: TRBV10-3
d_gene: TRBD1
abundance: -
j_gene: TRBJ2-7
CDR3nt: TGTGCCATCAGTGAGTCGGGACAGGGGGGCTACGAGCAGTACTTC
CDR3aa: CAISESGQGGYEQYF

v_gene: TRBV27
d_gene: -
abundance: few
j_gene: TRBJ2-1
CDR3nt: TGTGCCAGCAGTTCCGACAGTTCCAATGAGCAGTTCTTC
CDR3aa: CASSSDSSNEQFF

v_gene: TRBV5-1
d_gene: TRBD1
abundance: -
j_gene: TRBJ1-6
CDR3nt: TGCGCCAGCAGCACGACAGGGAATAATTCACCCCTCCACTTT
CDR3aa: CASSTTGNNSPLHF

v_gene: TRBV5-1
d_gene: -
abundance: -
j_gene: TRBJ2-1
CDR3nt: TGCGCCAGCTTCCAGGGGAGCGGAAATGAGCAGTTCTTC
CDR3aa: CASFQGSGNEQFF

v_gene: TRBV12-3/TRBV12-4
d_gene: -
abundance: -
j_gene: TRBJ1-6
CDR3nt: TGTGCCAGCTCTGGCCAGAATAATTCACCCCTCCACTTT
CDR3aa: CASSGQNNSPLHF

v_gene: TRBV6-5
d_gene: -
abundance: -
j_gene: TRBJ2-5
CDR3nt: TGTGCCAGCAGCGCGTGGACAGAGCAAGAGACCCAGTACTTC
CDR3aa: CASSAWTEQETQYF

v_gene: TRBV10-3
d_gene: TRBD2
abundance: -
j_gene: TRBJ2-2
CDR3nt: TGTGCCATCAGTGATCCCGGACTAGCGGGGAGGACCGGGGAGCTGTTTTTT
CDR3aa: CAISDPGLAGRTGELFF

v_gene: TRBV11-2
d_gene: TRBD2
abundance: -
j_gene: TRBJ2-7
CDR3nt: TGTGCCAGCAGCTTAGGACTAGCGGGAGCCTCCTACGAGCAGTACTTC
CDR3aa: CASSLGLAGASYEQYF

v_gene: TRBV28
d_gene: -
abundance: -
j_gene: TRBJ1-1
CDR3nt: TGTGCCAGCAGTTCGATCGGGAGCTGGAATTTAATGAACACTGAAGCTTTCTTT
CDR3aa: CASSSIGSWNLMNTEAFF

v_gene: TRBV5-4
d_gene: -
abundance: -
j_gene: TRBJ2-3
CDR3nt: TGTGCCAGCAGCCCTAGGGCGCAGGGAAGCACAGATACGCAGTATTTT
CDR3aa: CASSPRAQGSTDTQYF

v_gene: TRBV19
d_gene: TRBD2
abundance: -
j_gene: TRBJ2-3
CDR3nt: TGTGCCAGTAGTTTCCTAGCGGGCACAGATACGCAGTATTTT
CDR3aa: CASSFLAGTDTQYF

v_gene: TRBV11-3
d_gene: -
abundance: -
j_gene: TRBJ2-7
CDR3nt: TGTGCCAGCAGCCTCGGGGGTACAAGGAGCGAGCAGTACTTC
CDR3aa: CASSLGGTRSEQYF

v_gene: TRBV6-1
d_gene: -
abundance: -
j_gene: TRBJ1-1
CDR3nt: TGTGCCAGCAGTGAACCCTCTCGAGGAACTGAAGCTTTCTTT
CDR3aa: CASSEPSRGTEAFF

v_gene: TRBV5-1
d_gene: -
abundance: -
j_gene: TRBJ2-7
CDR3nt: TGCGCCAGCAGCTTGGATCTGTACTACGAGCAGTACTTC
CDR3aa: CASSLDLYYEQYF

v_gene: TRBV30
d_gene: -
abundance: -
j_gene: TRBJ1-3
CDR3nt: TGTGCCTGGGGTCAGAACTCTGGAAACACCATATATTTT
CDR3aa: CAWGQNSGNTIYF

v_gene: TRBV7-9
d_gene: TRBD1
abundance: -
j_gene: TRBJ1-2
CDR3nt: TGTGCCAGCAGCTCGGGACAGGGGTTACAAAATGGCTACACCTTC
CDR3aa: CASSSGQGLQNGYTF

v_gene: TRBV19
d_gene: TRBD1
abundance: -
j_gene: TRBJ1-2
CDR3nt: TGTGCCAGTAGCCGACAGGGGGCCTCCTATGGCTACACCTTC
CDR3aa: CASSRQGASYGYTF

v_gene: TRBV9
d_gene: TRBD2
abundance: few
j_gene: TRBJ2-7
CDR3nt: TGTGCCAGCAGCTGGGGGGAGCGGGGCTACGAGCAGTACTTC
CDR3aa: CASSWGERGYEQYF

v_gene: TRBV28
d_gene: -
abundance: -
j_gene: TRBJ1-1
CDR3nt: TGTGCCAGCAGCCCCTCGGGGAACACTGAAGCTTTCTTT
CDR3aa: CASSPSGNTEAFF

v_gene: TRBV3-1/TRBV3-2
d_gene: TRBD2
abundance: -
j_gene: TRBJ2-7
CDR3nt: TGTGCCAGCAGCCAAGATCTTTTCGGGACTAGCAACTACGAGCAGTACTTC
CDR3aa: CASSQDLFGTSNYEQYF

v_gene: TRBV11-2
d_gene: -
abundance: once
j_gene: TRBJ2-7
CDR3nt: TGTGCCAGCAGCTCCGTGGACAGAGGAGTCTACGAGCAGTACTTC
CDR3aa: CASSSVDRGVYEQYF

v_gene: TRBV27
d_gene: -
abundance: -
j_gene: TRBJ2-7
CDR3nt: TGTGCCAGCAGTTTAGTCGGGGGCTCCTACGAGCAGTACTTC
CDR3aa: CASSLVGGSYEQYF

v_gene: TRBV27
d_gene: TRBD1
abundance: -
j_gene: TRBJ1-1
CDR3nt: TGTGCCAGCAGTCAACGACAGGGAAGCACTGAAGCTTTCTTT
CDR3aa: CASSQRQGSTEAFF

v_gene: TRBV14
d_gene: -
abundance: -
j_gene: TRBJ1-1
CDR3nt: TGTGCCAGCAGCCGGAGTATCCCTGAAGCTTTCTTT
CDR3aa: CASSRSIPEAFF

v_gene: TRBV5-6
d_gene: -
abundance: -
j_gene: TRBJ2-3
CDR3nt: TGTGCCAGCAGCTTCGGGTTCCCAGATACGCAGTATTTT
CDR3aa: CASSFGFPDTQYF

v_gene: TRBV19
d_gene: TRBD2
abundance: -
j_gene: TRBJ2-3
CDR3nt: TGTGCCGTATTAGCGGGGGAGCCCACAGATACGCAGTATTTT
CDR3aa: CAVLAGEPTDTQYF

v_gene: TRBV5-4
d_gene: -
abundance: -
j_gene: TRBJ2-5
CDR3nt: TGTGCCAGCAGCTTGGGCAGCCAAGAGACCCAGTACTTC
CDR3aa: CASSLGSQETQYF

v_gene: TRBV19
d_gene: -
abundance: -
j_gene: TRBJ2-7
CDR3nt: TGTGCCAGTAGTGGGGATGACTACTACGAGCAGTACTTC
CDR3aa: CASSGDDYYEQYF

v_gene: TRBV25-1
d_gene: TRBD1
abundance: -
j_gene: TRBJ1-4
CDR3nt: TGTGCCAGCAGTGAATATGAGGGGGCGCCGGATAAAAAACTGTTTTTT
CDR3aa: CASSEYEGAPDKKLFF

v_gene: TRBV18
d_gene: -
abundance: few
j_gene: TRBJ1-4
CDR3nt: TGTGCCAGCTCACCACCTTCAGGGGCGCGGTTTAATGAAAAACTGTTTTTT
CDR3aa: CASSPPSGARFNEKLFF

v_gene: TRBV6-5
d_gene: TRBD2
abundance: -
j_gene: TRBJ2-2
CDR3nt: TGTGCCAGCAGTTACAACCTAGCGGGGAACACCGGGGAGCTGTTTTTT
CDR3aa: CASSYNLAGNTGELFF

v_gene: TRBV6-5
d_gene: -
abundance: -
j_gene: TRBJ1-1
CDR3nt: TGTGCCAGCAGTTACCTCGGAGCAGCTTTCTTT
CDR3aa: CASSYLGAAFF